The TCR beta chain under discussion was sequenced for a study of neurological immune-mediated disorders. From the 5' RACE reads, TCRdb called clonotypes with MiXCR, one entry per CDR3 protein. The sample has around 44,000 distinct CDR3 sequences; more than 14% are singletons. V dropped 1 base and J dropped 5; count of bases not matched to a gene: 3. The CDR3 contains 14 residues. Germline CDR1 is LNHNV and CDR2 is YYDKDF (reference sequence). This sequence was found in a woman in her fifties or sixties with HTLV-1-associated myelopathy (HAM/TSP). Sequencing was performed on CD4+ T cells from blood. The chain employs TRBV15 and TRBJ2-5, with 8 bases identical to TRBD1. The CDR3 protein is CATSRGRTGETQYF. The CDR3, as DNA: TGTGCCACCAGCAGAGGGAGGACAGGGGAGACCCAGTACTTC.